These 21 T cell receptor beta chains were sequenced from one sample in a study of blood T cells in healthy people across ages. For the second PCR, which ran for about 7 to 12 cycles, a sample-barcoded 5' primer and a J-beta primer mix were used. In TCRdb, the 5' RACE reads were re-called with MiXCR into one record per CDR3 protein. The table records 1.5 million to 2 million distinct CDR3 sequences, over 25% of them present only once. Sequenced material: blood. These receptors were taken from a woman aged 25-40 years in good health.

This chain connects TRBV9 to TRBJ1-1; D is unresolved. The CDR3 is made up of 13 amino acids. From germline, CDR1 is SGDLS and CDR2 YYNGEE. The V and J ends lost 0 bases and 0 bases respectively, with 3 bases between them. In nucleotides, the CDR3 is TGTGCCAGCAGCGTAGTCCTGAACACTGAAGCTTTCTTT. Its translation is CASSVVLNTEAFF.

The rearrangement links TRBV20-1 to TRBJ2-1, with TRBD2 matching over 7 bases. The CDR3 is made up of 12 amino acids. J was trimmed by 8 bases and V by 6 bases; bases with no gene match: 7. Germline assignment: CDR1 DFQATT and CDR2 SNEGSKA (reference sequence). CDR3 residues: CSAAREGDEQFF. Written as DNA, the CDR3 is TGCAGTGCCGCGAGGGAGGGCGATGAGCAGTTCTTC.

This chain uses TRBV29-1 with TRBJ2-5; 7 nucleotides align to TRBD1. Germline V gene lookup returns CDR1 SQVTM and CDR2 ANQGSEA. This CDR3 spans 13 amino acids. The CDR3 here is CRATRDRYNEQYF. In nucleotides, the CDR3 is TGCAGAGCAACCCGGGACAGATACAATGAGCAGTACTTC.

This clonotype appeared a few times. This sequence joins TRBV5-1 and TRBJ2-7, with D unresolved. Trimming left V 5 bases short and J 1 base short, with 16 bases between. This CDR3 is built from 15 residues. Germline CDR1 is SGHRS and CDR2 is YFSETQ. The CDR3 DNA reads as TGCGCCAGCAGAGACGTCCGACTTGCTTCCTACGAGCAGTACTTC. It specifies CASRDVRLASYEQYF.

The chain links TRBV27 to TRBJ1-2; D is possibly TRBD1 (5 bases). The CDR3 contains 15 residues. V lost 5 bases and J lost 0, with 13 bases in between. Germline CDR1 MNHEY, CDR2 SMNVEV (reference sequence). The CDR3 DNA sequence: TGTGCCAGCAGTGCTTGGGACGGAGCTAACTATGGCTACACCTTC. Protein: CASSAWDGANYGYTF.

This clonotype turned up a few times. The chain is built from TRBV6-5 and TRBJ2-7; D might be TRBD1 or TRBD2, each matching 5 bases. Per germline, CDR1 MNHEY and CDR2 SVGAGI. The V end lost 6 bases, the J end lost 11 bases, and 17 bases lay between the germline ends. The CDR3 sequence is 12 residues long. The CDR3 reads CASSNGAAQKYF. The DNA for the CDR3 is TGTGCCAGCAGCAACGGGGCAGCCCAGAAGTACTTC.

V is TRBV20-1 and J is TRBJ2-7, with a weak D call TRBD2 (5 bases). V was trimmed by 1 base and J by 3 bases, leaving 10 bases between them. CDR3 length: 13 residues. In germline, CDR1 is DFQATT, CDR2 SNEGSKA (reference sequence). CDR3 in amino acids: CSARGFGDYEQYF. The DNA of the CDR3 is TGCAGTGCTAGAGGATTCGGGGACTACGAGCAGTACTTC.

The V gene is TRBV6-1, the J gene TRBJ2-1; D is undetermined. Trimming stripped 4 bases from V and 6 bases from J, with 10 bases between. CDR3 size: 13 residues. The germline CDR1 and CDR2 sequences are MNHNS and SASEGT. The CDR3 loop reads CASSVPSPNEQFF. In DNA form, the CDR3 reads TGTGCCAGCAGTGTACCCTCTCCCAATGAGCAGTTCTTC.

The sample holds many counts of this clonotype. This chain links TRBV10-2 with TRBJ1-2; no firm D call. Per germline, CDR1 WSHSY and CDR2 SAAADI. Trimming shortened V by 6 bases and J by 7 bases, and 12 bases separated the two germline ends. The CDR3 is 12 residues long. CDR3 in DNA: TGCGCCAGCAGGGACCAGATGGGTGGCTACACCTTC. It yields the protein CASRDQMGGYTF.

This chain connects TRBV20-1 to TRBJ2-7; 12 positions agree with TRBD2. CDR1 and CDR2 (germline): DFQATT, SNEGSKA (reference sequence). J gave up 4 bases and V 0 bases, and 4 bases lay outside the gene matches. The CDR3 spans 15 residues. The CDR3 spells CSARDQTSGGYEQYF. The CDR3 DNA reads TGCAGTGCTAGAGACCAGACTAGCGGGGGTTACGAGCAGTACTTC.

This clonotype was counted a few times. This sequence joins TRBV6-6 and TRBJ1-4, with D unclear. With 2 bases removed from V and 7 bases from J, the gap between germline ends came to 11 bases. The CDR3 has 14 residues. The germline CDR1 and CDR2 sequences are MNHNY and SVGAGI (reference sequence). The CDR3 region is CASSYRGHGEKLFF. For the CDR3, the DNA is TGTGCCAGCAGTTACCGAGGGCACGGTGAAAAACTGTTTTTT.

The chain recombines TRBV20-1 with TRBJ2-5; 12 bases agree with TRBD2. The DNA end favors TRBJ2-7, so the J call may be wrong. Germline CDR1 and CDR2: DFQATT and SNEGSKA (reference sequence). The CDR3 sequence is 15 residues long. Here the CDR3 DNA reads TGCAGTGCCTGTCTACTAGCGGGAGGCCCCTACGAGCAGTACTTC. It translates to CSACLLAGGPYEQYF.

The CDR3, as DNA: TGCGCCAGCAGCTTGGCCGGGACAGGGGGAGTACAGTTCTTC. Translating it yields CASSLAGTGGVQFF. The rearrangement uses TRBV5-1 and TRBJ2-1; 11 nucleotides align to TRBD1. Trimming took 0 bases from V and 13 from J; bases not matched to a gene: 6. From germline, CDR1 is SGHRS and CDR2 YFSETQ. The CDR3 is made up of 14 amino acids.

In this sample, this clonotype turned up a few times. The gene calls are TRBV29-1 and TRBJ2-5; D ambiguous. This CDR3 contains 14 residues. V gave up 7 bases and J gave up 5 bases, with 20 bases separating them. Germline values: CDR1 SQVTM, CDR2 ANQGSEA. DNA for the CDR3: TGCAGCGGAAAAGGGTTTTCTACGCGGGAGACCCAGTACTTC. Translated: CSGKGFSTRETQYF.

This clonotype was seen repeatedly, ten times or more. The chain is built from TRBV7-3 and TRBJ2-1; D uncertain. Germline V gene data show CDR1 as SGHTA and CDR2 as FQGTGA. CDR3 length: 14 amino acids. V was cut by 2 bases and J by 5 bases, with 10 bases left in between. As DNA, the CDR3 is TGTGCCAGCAGCTTACGAGGCCCCGACAATGAGCAGTTCTTC. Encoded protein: CASSLRGPDNEQFF.

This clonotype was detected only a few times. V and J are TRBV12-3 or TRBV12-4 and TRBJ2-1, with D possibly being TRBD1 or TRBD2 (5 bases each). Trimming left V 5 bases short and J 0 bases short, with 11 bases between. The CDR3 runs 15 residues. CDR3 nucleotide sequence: TGTGCCAGCAGTACTTGGGACCGCTCCTACAATGAGCAGTTCTTC. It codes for CASSTWDRSYNEQFF.

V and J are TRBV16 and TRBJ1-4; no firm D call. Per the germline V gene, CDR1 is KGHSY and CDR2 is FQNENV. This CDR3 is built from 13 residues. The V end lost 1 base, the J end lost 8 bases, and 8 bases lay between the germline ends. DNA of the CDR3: TGTGCCAGCAGCCAATTCGGGATAGAAAAACTGTTTTTT. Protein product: CASSQFGIEKLFF.

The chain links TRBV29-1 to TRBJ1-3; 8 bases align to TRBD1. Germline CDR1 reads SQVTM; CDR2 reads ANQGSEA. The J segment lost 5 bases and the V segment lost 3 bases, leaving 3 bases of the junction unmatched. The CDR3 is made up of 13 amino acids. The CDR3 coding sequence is TGCAGCGTTGAGACAGGGGTGAGAAACACCATATATTTT. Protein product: CSVETGVRNTIYF.

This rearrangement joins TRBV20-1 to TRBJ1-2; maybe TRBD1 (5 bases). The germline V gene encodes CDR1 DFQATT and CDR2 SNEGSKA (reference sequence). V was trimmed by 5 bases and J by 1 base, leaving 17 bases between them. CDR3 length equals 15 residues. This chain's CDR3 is CSAPRQLGSNYGYTF. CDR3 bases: TGCAGTGCTCCGAGACAGCTAGGTAGTAACTATGGCTACACCTTC.

CDR3 DNA sequence: TGTGCCAGCAGCCAAGGATCCCTTAGTGAGCAGTACTTC. This encodes CASSQGSLSEQYF. V gene TRBV3-1 combines with J gene TRBJ2-4, with no clear D. Germline assignment: CDR1 LGHDT and CDR2 YNNKEL (reference sequence). Trimming took off 1 base at V and 13 bases at J, with 14 bases between the two ends. The CDR3 is 13 amino acids.

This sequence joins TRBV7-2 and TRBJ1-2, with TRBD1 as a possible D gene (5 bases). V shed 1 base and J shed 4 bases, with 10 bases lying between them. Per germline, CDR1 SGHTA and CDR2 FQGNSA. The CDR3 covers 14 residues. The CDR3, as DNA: TGTGCCAGCAGCTTAGAAGGGACGGTCTATGGCTACACCTTC. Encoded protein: CASSLEGTVYGYTF.